This entry lists 13 T cell receptor beta chains sequenced from one sample in a study of CD4 T cell repertoires in COVID-19. The memory T cells were sequenced right after ex vivo isolation, without culture. Only in-frame clones appear in the TCRdb table, and some are missing; sequencing was by immunoSEQ multiplex PCR. The sample includes tens of thousands of clones, more than 75% seen only once; the top ten take less than 0.7%. Sequenced material: central memory CD4+ T cells from blood, taken before the COVID-19 pandemic. These receptors came from a human donor who had COVID-19.

This clone was recorded only once. The chain is built from TRBV19 and TRBJ1-2, with D uncertain. The CDR3 covers 15 residues. The germline V gene encodes CDR1 LNHDA and CDR2 SQIVND (reference sequence). The V end lost 3 bases, the J end lost 4 bases, and 15 bases lay between the germline ends. The CDR3 nucleotides are TGTGCCAGTAGTATCCTCCCTCCTCCCGGCTATGGCTACACCTTC. It specifies CASSILPPPGYGYTF.

The J gene is TRBJ2-3, the V gene TRBV11-1; 7 positions agree with TRBD1. Trimming took 2 bases from V and 0 from J; bases not matched to a gene: 5. There are 16 residues in the CDR3. Looked up from germline, CDR1 is SGHAT and CDR2 is FQDESV (reference sequence). CDR3 coding DNA: TGTGCCAGCAGCTTATTGAAGGGGGCTAGCACAGATACGCAGTATTTT. It encodes CASSLLKGASTDTQYF.

The chain joins TRBV5-1 to TRBJ2-1; the match to TRBD2 covers 14 bases. The trim removed 4 bases at V and 8 bases at J, leaving 5 bases unmatched. Germline CDR1 SGHRS, CDR2 YFSETQ. The CDR3 is 15 residues long. This chain's CDR3 is CASSPGLAGVDEQFF. The DNA for the CDR3 is TGCGCCAGCAGCCCGGGACTAGCGGGAGTAGATGAGCAGTTCTTC.

CDR3 DNA: TGTGCCAGCAGTGGACTGGACAGGGGAATTGTAGACTATGGCTACACCTTC. Translated: CASSGLDRGIVDYGYTF. The rearrangement uses TRBV6-1 and TRBJ1-2, with 9 nucleotides matching TRBD1. Germline V gives CDR1 MNHNS, CDR2 SASEGT. This CDR3 region has 17 residues. Trimming took 4 bases from V and 3 from J; bases not matched to a gene: 12.

The chain joins TRBV15 to TRBJ1-1; the match to TRBD1 covers 9 bases. CDR3 length: 20 amino acids. The germline V gene has CDR1 LNHNV and CDR2 YYDKDF (reference sequence). Germline trimming cut 8 bases from V and 3 bases from J; bases unmatched to any gene: 25. CDR3 in amino acids: CATLDTGTGFYPGRDTEAFF. CDR3 DNA sequence: TGTGCCACCCTTGATACCGGGACAGGGTTTTACCCTGGGAGGGACACTGAAGCTTTCTTT.

The gene calls are TRBV5-4 and TRBJ2-3; the match to TRBD2 covers 10 bases. The CDR3 is made up of 17 amino acids. Germline assignment: CDR1 SGHNT and CDR2 YYREEE (reference sequence). Losses at the gene ends were 4 bases for V and 1 base for J; bases not matched to a gene: 9. The CDR3, as DNA: TGTGCCAGCAGCCGTCAAGTAGGACTAGCGGGCACAGATACGCAGTATTTT. This gives the protein CASSRQVGLAGTDTQYF. Based on the CDR3 plus reference TRBV5-4 and TRBJ2-3, the full variable domain is ETGVTQSPTHLIKTRGQQVTLRCSSQSGHNTVSWYQQALGQGPQFIFQYYREEENGRGNFPPRFSGLQFPNYSSELNVNALELDDSALYLCASSRQVGLAGTDTQYFGPGTRLTVL.

This clone occurred once. The V gene is TRBV2, the J gene TRBJ1-1, with no clear D. CDR3 length: 13 residues. Germline V CDR1 and CDR2: SNHLY, FYNNEI. V gave up 5 bases and J gave up 3 bases, with 10 bases separating them. The CDR3 here is CASSPTEYTEAFF. As DNA, the CDR3 is TGTGCCAGCAGTCCCACGGAGTACACTGAAGCTTTCTTT.

This chain joins TRBV6-5 and TRBJ1-2; D perhaps matches TRBD1 (5 bases). The germline V gene has CDR1 MNHEY and CDR2 SVGAGI. V was pared by 8 bases and J by 8 bases, with 12 bases between. This CDR3 comprises 11 residues. CDR3 bases: TGTGCCAGCGGGCAGGGAGGGGGCTACACCTTC. Protein sequence: CASGQGGGYTF.

This clone has only one observation. The V gene is TRBV19, the J gene TRBJ1-2; TRBD1 is a possible D gene (6 bases). The length of the CDR3 is 13 residues. The V and J ends lost 3 bases and 8 bases respectively, with 13 bases between them. CDR1 is LNHDA and CDR2 is SQIVND in the germline V gene (reference sequence). CDR3 nucleotides: TGTGCCAGTAGTATTAACAGGGACGGCGGCTACACCTTC. Amino acid sequence: CASSINRDGGYTF.

This chain connects TRBV15 to TRBJ2-7, with 8 bases fitting TRBD2. CDR1 LNHNV and CDR2 YYDKDF come from the germline V gene (reference sequence). There are 16 residues in the CDR3. V lost 4 bases and J lost 0; bases outside the gene matches: 8. DNA of the CDR3: TGTGCCACCAGCAAACTAGCGGACTACAGCTCCTACGAGCAGTACTTC. This sequence encodes CATSKLADYSSYEQYF.

The chain combines TRBV7-7 with TRBJ2-2; D gene unclear. The germline gives CDR1 SSHAT, CDR2 FNYEAQ (reference sequence). CDR3 length: 13 residues. The V end lost 6 bases, the J end lost 3 bases, and 8 bases lay between the germline ends. CDR3 sequence (DNA): TGTGCCAGCAGGCCTGGGCACACCGGGGAGCTGTTTTTT. Its translation is CASRPGHTGELFF.

V is TRBV2 and J is TRBJ2-7, with 12 bases matching TRBD2. The CDR3 extends over 17 amino acids. V shed 0 bases and J 5 bases; nucleotides not matched to a gene: 8. CDR1 SNHLY and CDR2 FYNNEI come from the germline V gene. CDR3 DNA: TGTGCCAGCAGTGAAGCAAGGGCTAGCGGGAGGGACCACGAGCAGTACTTC. Translated: CASSEARASGRDHEQYF. Based on the CDR3 plus reference TRBV2 and TRBJ2-7, the full variable domain is EPEVTQTPSHQVTQMGQEVILRCVPISNHLYFYWYRQILGQKVEFLVSFYNNEISEKSEIFDDQFSVERPDGSNFTLKIRSTKLEDSAMYFCASSEARASGRDHEQYFGPGTRLTVT.

The CDR3 here is CASSQRDSITDTQYF. The DNA of the CDR3 is TGTGCCAGCAGCCAAAGGGACAGCATCACAGATACGCAGTATTTT. The chain employs TRBV11-2 and TRBJ2-3; 7 bases align to TRBD1. There are 15 residues in the CDR3. V was clipped by 5 bases and J by 2 bases; unmatched bases: 7. Germline values: CDR1 SGHAT, CDR2 FQNNGV.